These 32 T cell receptor beta chains originate from one sample sequenced in a study of T cells in Graves' hyperthyroidism and ophthalmopathy. Amplified TCR beta CDR3 regions came from RNA transcripts. With the HTBI primer set, the TCR CDR3 went through a first round of RT-PCR. TCRdb reprocessed the multiplex PCR reads with MiXCR, giving one entry per CDR3 protein. The top ten hold approximately 30% of the sample, which has 280,000 or so distinct CDR3 sequences, 20% to 30% seen once. The sequenced sample was blood. These receptors were taken from a man aged 40-49 years with Graves' hyperthyroidism that later progressed to Graves' ophthalmopathy.

This clonotype was observed at least ten times. The CDR3 region is CASSGPSPYEQYF. CDR3 sequence (DNA): TGTGCCAGCAGCGGCCCCAGCCCCTACGAGCAGTACTTC. The chain recombines TRBV11-3 with TRBJ2-7; D not resolved. V was cut by 5 bases and J by 2 bases, with 10 bases left in between. From germline, CDR1 is SGHNT and CDR2 YENEEA. This CDR3 comprises 13 residues.

Many counts were recorded for this clonotype. The V gene is TRBV29-1, the J gene TRBJ1-2; a weak D match, TRBD1 (5 bases). Germline CDR1 SQVTM, CDR2 ANQGSEA. V was shortened by 6 bases and J by 7 bases, with 15 bases between the two germline ends. The CDR3 totals 12 residues. The DNA for the CDR3 is TGCAGCGTGGGGGATTACGTTCTTGGCTACACCTTC. Protein sequence: CSVGDYVLGYTF.

Turning to this clonotype: The CDR3 does not end in the conserved phenylalanine or tryptophan, so this is likely a read error. The chain carries TRBV12-3 or TRBV12-4 and TRBJ2-5, with D perhaps TRBD1 or TRBD2 (6 bases each). The CDR3 covers 13 residues. Trimming cost V 5 bases and J 5 bases, with 12 bases left between them. CDR3 in amino acids: CASSGGQGETQYL. The CDR3 region has the DNA TGTGCCAGCAGTGGAGGGCAGGGGGAGACCCAGTACCTC.

This clonotype showed up many times. This chain joins TRBV4-2 and TRBJ1-2, with no clear D. The CDR3 is made up of 14 amino acids. The ends were cut back, 0 bases at V and 4 bases at J, with 9 bases in the middle. Germline CDR1 is LGHNA and CDR2 is YNFKEQ. CDR3 sequence reads: CASSQDEGSYGYTF. CDR3 coding DNA: TGTGCCAGCAGCCAAGATGAGGGTTCCTATGGCTACACCTTC.

This rearrangement joins TRBV19 to TRBJ1-3; D gene ambiguous. The CDR3 consists of 14 residues. Trimming took off 4 bases at V and 5 bases at J, with 12 bases between the two ends. The germline V gene encodes CDR1 LNHDA and CDR2 SQIVND (reference sequence). CDR3 bases: TGTGCCAGTAGTACCGAAGGCCGTCGAAACACCATATATTTT. This gives the protein CASSTEGRRNTIYF.

The chain joins TRBV28 to TRBJ1-1; TRBD1 matches at 8 bases. CDR3 length: 15 residues. Germline values: CDR1 MDHEN, CDR2 SYDVKM. Trimming took 5 bases from V and 3 from J; bases not matched to a gene: 8. Here the CDR3 reads CASSPPDRDHTEAFF. CDR3 nucleotide sequence: TGTGCCAGCAGTCCTCCGGACAGGGATCACACTGAAGCTTTCTTT.

This CDR3 is CASSGLAGDETQYF. The CDR3 DNA reads TGTGCCAGCAGCGGACTAGCGGGAGACGAGACCCAGTACTTC. The rearrangement uses TRBV6-4 and TRBJ2-5; 13 bases line up with TRBD2. The CDR3 covers 14 residues. Germline V gene data show CDR1 as MRHNA and CDR2 as SNTAGT. After removal of 6 bases from V and 5 bases from J, the junction contained 3 bases not matched to a gene.

The table lists this clonotype with many counts. J is TRBJ2-5 and V is TRBV18, with D hard to call. This CDR3 comprises 14 residues. Per germline, CDR1 KGHSH and CDR2 LQKENI. V dropped 0 bases and J dropped 0 bases, with 5 bases sitting between them. This CDR3 reads CASSPPVNQETQYF. CDR3 nucleotides: TGTGCCAGCTCACCACCAGTGAACCAAGAGACCCAGTACTTC.

This clonotype was detected many times. The rearrangement uses TRBV10-3 and TRBJ2-7, with 7 bases aligning to TRBD1. The germline gives CDR1 ENHRY, CDR2 SYGVKD. This CDR3 has 16 residues. The junction had 8 bases not matched to a gene; V was cut back by 3 bases and J by 0 bases. The CDR3 bases are TGTGCCATCAGTGAATACGGACAGGTGAGCTCCTACGAGCAGTACTTC. Its protein is CAISEYGQVSSYEQYF.

This clonotype showed up many times. The rearrangement links TRBV7-9 to TRBJ2-5; 8 bases are a match to TRBD2. Trimming cost V 2 bases and J 5 bases; bases outside gene matches: 4. The V gene's germline CDR1 is SEHNR and CDR2 FQNEAQ (reference sequence). The CDR3 runs 14 residues. This CDR3 reads CASSLFSGKETQYF. CDR3 DNA: TGTGCCAGCAGCTTATTTAGCGGGAAGGAGACCCAGTACTTC.

V is TRBV15 and J is TRBJ2-7; the D gene could be TRBD1 or TRBD2 (5 bases each). CDR1 is LNHNV, CDR2 YYDKDF, per germline (reference sequence). The CDR3 length is 11 residues. Trimming cost V 5 bases and J 6 bases, with 8 bases left between them. Here the CDR3 DNA reads TGTGCCACCAGCGCCGGGGCCGAGCAGTACTTC. It encodes CATSAGAEQYF.

This clonotype was counted many times. The CDR3 spells CASWGLAHTEAFF. CDR3 nucleotide sequence: TGTGCCAGCTGGGGGCTTGCGCACACTGAAGCTTTCTTT. The rearrangement links TRBV28 to TRBJ1-1, with D tentatively TRBD1 (6 bases). V was cut by 8 bases and J by 3 bases, with 13 bases left in between. The CDR3 is 13 amino acids. The germline V gene encodes CDR1 MDHEN and CDR2 SYDVKM. The full variable domain, rest sourced from reference TRBV28 and TRBJ1-1, is DVKVTQSSRYLVKRTGEKVFLECVQDMDHENMFWYRQDPGLGLRLIYFSYDVKMKEKGDIPEGYSVSREKKERFSLILESASTNQTSMYLCASWGLAHTEAFFGQGTRLTVV.

This clonotype showed up many times. This chain uses TRBV20-1 with TRBJ1-2; 9 bases are a match to TRBD1. Germline CDR1 reads DFQATT; CDR2 reads SNEGSKA (reference sequence). The CDR3 loop spans 15 amino acids. The trim removed 5 bases at V and 8 bases at J, leaving 15 bases unmatched. The DNA for the CDR3 is TGCAGTGCTTATACCGGGACAGGGATTATCCACGGCTACACCTTC. Amino acids: CSAYTGTGIIHGYTF.

The V and J genes are TRBV27 and TRBJ1-1, with 10 bases matching TRBD1. There are 13 residues in the CDR3. V lost 6 bases to trimming and J lost 3 bases; unmatched junction nucleotides: 1. Germline assignment: CDR1 MNHEY and CDR2 SMNVEV (reference sequence). The CDR3 DNA reads as TGTGCCAGCAGGACAGGGGGCCACACTGAAGCTTTCTTT. It codes for CASRTGGHTEAFF.

This chain connects TRBV7-1 to TRBJ2-5; 10 bases align to TRBD2. TRBV7-1 is noted as an ORF with a role that remains uncertain. This CDR3 comprises 21 residues. With V trimmed by 6 bases and J by 3 bases, 25 bases remained unmatched. The CDR3 nucleotides are TGTGCCAGCAGTAACCGGTGGGACAGGTTATGGACTAGCGGAGGGGAAGAGACCCAGTACTTC. Translating gives CASSNRWDRLWTSGGEETQYF.

This clonotype was picked up many times. The chain couples TRBV19 to TRBJ1-1; 10 bases are shared with TRBD1. The CDR3 runs 16 residues. The germline V gene encodes CDR1 LNHDA and CDR2 SQIVND (reference sequence). V lost 6 bases to trimming and J lost 4 bases; unmatched junction nucleotides: 11. The CDR3: CASSHGQGGLLTEAFF. The CDR3 nucleotides read TGTGCCAGTAGCCACGGACAGGGGGGACTTCTCACTGAAGCTTTCTTT.

This clonotype has a count of ten or more. The chain carries TRBV10-3 and TRBJ1-2; tentatively, D is TRBD1 (6 bases). CDR1 is ENHRY and CDR2 is SYGVKD in the germline V gene. With 9 bases removed from V and 4 bases from J, the gap between germline ends came to 18 bases. The CDR3 loop spans 14 amino acids. CDR3 nucleotide sequence: TGTGCCATAGCGCCCGGGGGCGGCGGCTATGGCTACACCTTC. It yields the protein CAIAPGGGGYGYTF.

Note on this clonotype: A single base separates this from a much larger clone, so it may be a read error. J is TRBJ2-7 and V is TRBV6-2 or TRBV6-3; TRBD1 agrees at 8 bases. There are 11 residues in the CDR3. With 5 bases clipped from V and 6 bases from J, the junction kept 0 bases outside the gene matches. Germline lookup yields CDR1 MNHEY and CDR2 SVGEGT. The CDR3 coding sequence is TGTGCCAGCAGTACAGGGGGCGAGCAGTACTTC. Translation gives CASSTGGEQYF.

V and J are TRBV6-5 and TRBJ1-2; tentative D call: TRBD1 (5 bases). CDR1 and CDR2 from the germline V gene are MNHEY and SVGAGI. The CDR3 is 15 amino acids. V shed 4 bases and J shed 4 bases, with 16 bases lying between them. The CDR3 spells CASSWDDARSYGYTF. CDR3 nucleotides: TGTGCCAGCAGTTGGGACGACGCGAGGAGCTATGGCTACACCTTC.

This clonotype was recorded many times. The gene calls are TRBV12-3 or TRBV12-4 and TRBJ2-7; 11 nucleotides match TRBD1. With 4 bases clipped from V and 7 bases from J, the junction kept 9 bases outside the gene matches. The CDR3 runs to 15 residues. The CDR3 protein is CASSYLGTGGLEQYF. CDR3 sequence (DNA): TGTGCCAGCAGTTATCTTGGGACAGGGGGTTTGGAGCAGTACTTC.

This clonotype was seen ten or more times. The J gene is TRBJ1-5, the V gene TRBV12-3 or TRBV12-4; D ambiguous. V shed 2 bases and J shed 7 bases, with 9 bases lying between them. The CDR3 contains 13 residues. The CDR3 DNA is TGTGCCAGCAGTTTACGGGAGGGACAGCCCCAGCATTTT. It encodes CASSLREGQPQHF.

The CDR3 DNA reads TGTGCCAGCAGCTTAGGGGGCCAGACCTACGAGCAGTACTTC. It codes for CASSLGGQTYEQYF. This chain joins TRBV7-2 and TRBJ2-7, with a possible D match to TRBD1 (5 bases). The CDR3 has 14 amino acids. Trimming left V 1 base short and J 2 bases short, with 9 bases between. CDR1 SGHTA and CDR2 FQGNSA come from the germline V gene.

There are many counts of this clonotype. The CDR3 bases are TGTGCCAGCAGTGAGGCGAGTCAACAAGAGACCCAGTACTTC. The encoded protein is CASSEASQQETQYF. The chain combines TRBV2 with TRBJ2-5; D is uncertain. Trimming shortened V by 3 bases and J by 2 bases, and 10 bases separated the two germline ends. Germline V lookup: CDR1 SNHLY, CDR2 FYNNEI. The CDR3 is 14 amino acids.

This clonotype showed up many times. J is TRBJ2-7 and V is TRBV5-1; TRBD1 matches at 11 bases. From germline, CDR1 is SGHRS and CDR2 YFSETQ. CDR3 size: 14 residues. After removal of 5 bases from V and 6 bases from J, the junction contained 7 bases not matched to a gene. CDR3 loop: CASSSGTGGLEQYF. Here the CDR3 DNA reads TGCGCCAGCAGTTCAGGGACAGGGGGTCTCGAGCAGTACTTC.

At least ten counts were recorded for this clonotype. The chain combines TRBV19 with TRBJ1-5; the match to TRBD1 covers 7 bases. Germline assignment: CDR1 LNHDA and CDR2 SQIVND (reference sequence). The CDR3 covers 15 residues. Trimming removed 5 bases from V and 0 bases from J; junction bases left unmatched: 4. CDR3 sequence (DNA): TGTGCCAGTAGTGGGACAGAACATAGCAATCAGCCCCAGCATTTT. Translating gives CASSGTEHSNQPQHF. Full variable domain (remainder filled in from reference TRBV19 and TRBJ1-5): DGGITQSPKYLFRKEGQNVTLSCEQNLNHDAMYWYRQDPGQGLRLIYYSQIVNDFQKGDIAEGYSVSREKKESFPLTVTSAQKNPTAFYLCASSGTEHSNQPQHFGDGTRLSIL.

This clonotype came up many times. This chain joins TRBV7-2 and TRBJ1-1; D is possibly TRBD1 (5 bases). Germline V CDR1 and CDR2: SGHTA, FQGNSA. Trimming shortened V by 1 base and J by 8 bases, and 11 bases separated the two germline ends. This CDR3 has 13 amino acids. CDR3 protein: CASSLDAGGEAFF. The CDR3 DNA reads TGTGCCAGCAGCTTAGATGCGGGGGGGGAAGCTTTCTTT.

This clonotype was detected a few times. The J gene is TRBJ2-7, the V gene TRBV11-1; weak D call: TRBD1 (6 bases). Trimming pared 3 bases from V and 0 bases from J, leaving 12 bases between. CDR1 is SGHAT and CDR2 is FQDESV in the germline V gene (reference sequence). This CDR3 region has 15 residues. The DNA for the CDR3 is TGTGCCAGCAGCTTCACAGGGACCACCTCCTACGAGCAGTACTTC. As protein: CASSFTGTTSYEQYF.

This clonotype was found many times. A junction end diverges from the germline sequence, so it may reflect a read error. The V and J genes are TRBV7-7 and TRBJ2-5; D is possibly TRBD1 or TRBD2 (6 bases each). This CDR3 is 16 amino acids long. Germline-derived CDR1 and CDR2 are SSHAT and FNYEAQ (reference sequence). The CDR3 reads CASSLGGTPPAETQYF. CDR3 sequence (DNA): TGTGCTAGCAGCTTAGGGGGGACACCCCCGGCGGAGACCCAGTACTTC.

This CDR3 reads CASSYWVVGQGREETQYF. DNA for the CDR3: TGTGCCAGCAGTTACTGGGTGGTTGGACAGGGAAGGGAAGAGACCCAGTACTTC. The chain joins TRBV6-2 or TRBV6-3 to TRBJ2-5; TRBD1 agrees at 8 bases. This CDR3 contains 18 residues. The ends lost 1 base at V and 3 bases at J; junction bases unmatched: 13. CDR1 and CDR2 (germline): MNHEY, SVGEGT.

This chain uses TRBV2 with TRBJ1-4, with a tentative D call TRBD1 (6 bases). The CDR3 runs to 15 residues. In germline, CDR1 is SNHLY, CDR2 FYNNEI. Deletions cut 5 bases from V and 6 bases from J, with 16 bases between. As DNA, the CDR3 is TGTGCCAGCAGTCGGGAACAGGGTGGTTATGAAAAACTGTTTTTT. Protein product: CASSREQGGYEKLFF.

This clonotype has a count of ten or more. V and J are TRBV6-2 or TRBV6-3 and TRBJ1-6; D unclear. The CDR3 length is 14 residues. Germline assignment: CDR1 MNHEY and CDR2 SVGEGT. Trimming cost V 2 bases and J 5 bases, with 7 bases left between them. For the CDR3, the DNA is TGTGCCAGCAGTTACAAACAGAATAATTCACCCCTCCACTTT. Its protein is CASSYKQNNSPLHF.

This clonotype has ten or more counts. Sequence at one end of the junction differs from germline and may be a read error. The CDR3: CASLKRAYEQYF. The CDR3 DNA reads TGTGCCAGTTTGAAGAGGGCCTATGAGCAGTACTTC. The chain links TRBV2 to TRBJ2-7; D possibly corresponds to TRBD2 (5 bases). Germline-derived CDR1 and CDR2 are SNHLY and FYNNEI. This CDR3 is built from 12 residues.